This TCR beta chain appears in the sequencing data of a study of T cell responses to AZD1222 COVID-19 vaccine. This clone has only one observation. What it binds is not known. Trimming pared 0 bases from V and 3 bases from J, leaving 13 bases between. The V gene's germline CDR1 is SGHNT and CDR2 YYREEE (reference sequence). The CDR3 contains 15 residues. General observations from the study: Possibly, clonal diversity was underestimated; donors were largely white British and included more females. Dominant at 160-218 and 743-854, vaccine-associated CD4 TCRs also spanned spike. After the peak T cell response, and only then, were repertoires sampled.

This table comes from immunoSEQ multiplex PCR, and its TCRdb copy is limited to in-frame clones, with some not included. The sample lists 90,000 to 150,000 clones, 90% seen once, with 4% to 5% in the top ten. The sequence derives from an adult who received the MenACWY meningococcal vaccine as a control. V is TRBV5-4 and J is TRBJ2-7; D may be TRBD1 or TRBD2 (6 bases each). The sequencing here drew on peripheral blood, taken 28 days after the second dose of the MenACWY control vaccine. CDR3 nucleotide sequence: TGTGCCAGCAGCTTGGGGGCTGGGGGGCTCTACGAGCAGTACTTC. Translated, it gives CASSLGAGGLYEQYF. The whole variable domain, remainder taken from reference TRBV5-4 and TRBJ2-7, is ETGVTQSPTHLIKTRGQQVTLRCSSQSGHNTVSWYQQALGQGPQFIFQYYREEENGRGNFPPRFSGLQFPNYSSELNVNALELDDSALYLCASSLGAGGLYEQYFGPGTRLTVT.